A single sample gave rise to the 24 T cell receptor beta chains below, sequenced in a study of T cell changes during pregnancy in multiple sclerosis. The protocol was immunoSEQ multiplex PCR, while the TCRdb copy is restricted to in-frame clones and leaves out a portion. The sample has about 98,000 clones, 92% seen once. Specimen: peripheral blood, collected after pregnancy. These receptors all stem from a female donor in good health, enrolled as a control in a pregnancy study.

The chain has TRBV29-1 and TRBJ2-7; TRBD1 matches at 8 bases. This CDR3 contains 15 residues. CDR1 and CDR2 (germline): SQVTM, ANQGSEA. V lost 4 bases to trimming and J lost 2 bases; unmatched junction nucleotides: 10. The CDR3 nucleotides read TGCAGCGTTGGGGTTCGAGACAGGGGACCCTACGAGCAGTACTTC. Translating it yields CSVGVRDRGPYEQYF.

The V and J genes are TRBV5-1 and TRBJ1-1, with a tentative D call TRBD1 (6 bases). Germline V CDR1 and CDR2: SGHRS, YFSETQ. This CDR3 has 16 residues. With 3 bases removed from V and 4 bases from J, the gap between germline ends came to 19 bases. CDR3 DNA: TGCGCCAGCAGCTGGGGGGGGACAAGGTGGGCCACTGAAGCTTTCTTT. Protein sequence: CASSWGGTRWATEAFF. The entire variable domain, with the rest obtained from reference TRBV5-1 and TRBJ1-1, is as follows: KAGVTQTPRYLIKTRGQQVTLSCSPISGHRSVSWYQQTPGQGLQFLFEYFSETQRNKGNFPGRFSGRQFSNSRSEMNVSTLELGDSALYLCASSWGGTRWATEAFFGQGTRLTVV.

This chain joins TRBV9 and TRBJ2-1; TRBD1 aligns across 7 bases. CDR1 and CDR2 (germline): SGDLS, YYNGEE. The CDR3 runs to 13 residues. The ends lost 0 bases at V and 6 bases at J; junction bases unmatched: 0. CDR3 sequence: CASSVGTGNEQFF. Written as DNA, the CDR3 is TGTGCCAGCAGCGTAGGGACAGGCAATGAGCAGTTCTTC. Combining the CDR3 with reference TRBV9 and TRBJ2-1 gives the whole variable domain DSGVTQTPKHLITATGQRVTLRCSPRSGDLSVYWYQQSLDQGLQFLIQYYNGEERAKGNILERFSAQQFPDLHSELNLSSLELGDSALYFCASSVGTGNEQFFGPGTRLTVL.

V usage is TRBV28 and J usage is TRBJ1-1, with a tentative D call TRBD1 (5 bases). The V gene lost 2 bases and the J gene lost 4 bases, with 14 bases spanning the gap. This CDR3 spans 15 amino acids. Looked up from germline, CDR1 is MDHEN and CDR2 is SYDVKM. The CDR3 sequence is CASSLPQGVSTEAFF. The DNA of the CDR3 is TGTGCCAGCAGTTTACCGCAGGGTGTGAGCACTGAAGCTTTCTTT.

V and J are TRBV19 and TRBJ1-5; 8 nucleotides align to TRBD1. This CDR3 is built from 16 residues. V lost 4 bases and J lost 4; bases outside the gene matches: 9. Per germline, CDR1 LNHDA and CDR2 SQIVND (reference sequence). The DNA of the CDR3 is TGTGCCAGTAGTAAAGACGACAGGGGACTGAATCAGCCCCAGCATTTT. Protein: CASSKDDRGLNQPQHF.

The chain is built from TRBV15 and TRBJ2-3, with a tentative D call TRBD2 (5 bases). The CDR3 totals 15 residues. The V gene's germline CDR1 is LNHNV and CDR2 YYDKDF (reference sequence). The ends were cut back, 0 bases at V and 0 bases at J, with 7 bases in the middle. In DNA, the CDR3 is TGTGCCACCAGCAGAGAAGGGAGTAGCACAGATACGCAGTATTTT. The encoded protein is CATSREGSSTDTQYF.

The CDR3 bases are TGTGCCTGGAACTCTGCCACTGAAGCTTTCTTT. The encoded protein is CAWNSATEAFF. The chain carries TRBV30 and TRBJ1-1; no clear D gene. Germline V gene sequence: CDR1 GTSNPN, CDR2 SVGIG (reference sequence). Trimming cost V 4 bases and J 4 bases, with 7 bases left between them. CDR3 size: 11 residues.

The chain couples TRBV20-1 to TRBJ1-2, with TRBD1 matching over 8 bases. The CDR3 runs to 11 residues. Germline-derived CDR1 and CDR2 are DFQATT and SNEGSKA (reference sequence). The trim removed 5 bases at V and 6 bases at J, leaving 2 bases unmatched. In DNA, the CDR3 is TGCAGTGCTCAGGGGGCGCATGGCTACACCTTC. Protein: CSAQGAHGYTF.

The V call is TRBV5-4, the J call TRBJ2-5, with 9 bases that match TRBD1. This CDR3 is built from 15 residues. V trimming: 4 bases; J trimming: 4 bases; junction bases outside the gene matches: 8. CDR1 is SGHNT, CDR2 YYREEE, per germline (reference sequence). CDR3 region: CASSREQGALETQYF. For the CDR3, the DNA is TGTGCCAGCAGCAGGGAACAGGGGGCCTTAGAGACCCAGTACTTC. Full variable domain (rest looked up from reference TRBV5-4 and TRBJ2-5): ETGVTQSPTHLIKTRGQQVTLRCSSQSGHNTVSWYQQALGQGPQFIFQYYREEENGRGNFPPRFSGLQFPNYSSELNVNALELDDSALYLCASSREQGALETQYFGPGTRLLVL.

The chain has TRBV11-3 and TRBJ1-3, with 7 bases that match TRBD1. Germline V gives CDR1 SGHNT, CDR2 YENEEA. With 0 bases clipped from V and 4 bases from J, the junction kept 3 bases outside the gene matches. CDR3 size: 15 residues. CDR3 amino acids: CASSLDGTVGNTIYF. Written as DNA, the CDR3 is TGTGCCAGCAGCTTAGACGGGACAGTCGGAAACACCATATATTTT.

This clone has just one count. The chain uses TRBV7-9 and TRBJ2-1; TRBD2 aligns across 10 bases. The germline gives CDR1 SEHNR, CDR2 FQNEAQ (reference sequence). The trim removed 1 base at V and 10 bases at J, leaving 7 bases unmatched. This CDR3 has 15 residues. The CDR3 reads CASSLGTSGTGEQFF. For the CDR3, the DNA is TGTGCCAGCAGCTTAGGGACTAGCGGCACAGGAGAGCAGTTCTTC.

V is TRBV12-5 and J is TRBJ2-1; a possible D gene is TRBD2 (6 bases). Deletions cut 2 bases from V and 14 bases from J, with 13 bases between. The CDR3 runs to 12 residues. Germline CDR1 is LGHNT and CDR2 is FRNRAP. CDR3 bases: TGTGCTAGTGGTTTGAACGGGGGTTCCGAGTTCTTC. This encodes CASGLNGGSEFF. Combining the CDR3 with reference TRBV12-5 and TRBJ2-1 gives the whole variable domain DARVTQTPRHKVTEMGQEVTMRCQPILGHNTVFWYRQTMMQGLELLAYFRNRAPLDDSGMPKDRFSAEMPDATLATLKIQPSEPRDSAVYFCASGLNGGSEFFGPGTRLTVL.

The chain combines TRBV6-5 with TRBJ2-5; D possibly corresponds to TRBD2 (5 bases). Germline-derived CDR1 and CDR2 are MNHEY and SVGAGI. V was shortened by 4 bases and J by 3 bases, with 9 bases between the two germline ends. The CDR3 has 13 amino acids. CDR3 protein: CASSFLGEETQYF. CDR3 sequence (DNA): TGTGCCAGCAGTTTTCTCGGGGAAGAGACCCAGTACTTC.

The V gene is TRBV10-1, the J gene TRBJ1-6, with D maybe TRBD1 (5 bases). The length of the CDR3 is 13 residues. With 0 bases removed from V and 9 bases from J, the gap between germline ends came to 6 bases. Germline V gene data show CDR1 as WNHNN and CDR2 as SYGVQD (reference sequence). CDR3 amino acids: CASSESGGSPLHF. CDR3 in DNA: TGCGCCAGCAGTGAGTCGGGGGGTTCACCCCTCCACTTT.

This chain joins TRBV7-3 and TRBJ2-3; 8 nucleotides match TRBD1. There are 15 residues in the CDR3. Germline V gives CDR1 SGHTA, CDR2 FQGTGA. The J segment lost 1 base and the V segment lost 0 bases, leaving 0 bases of the junction unmatched. Here the CDR3 reads CASSLTGQGTDTQYF. The CDR3 DNA reads TGTGCCAGCAGCTTAACGGGACAGGGCACAGATACGCAGTATTTT.

The chain's CDR3 is CSVEAPSTNEKLFF. Written as DNA, the CDR3 is TGCAGCGTTGAAGCCCCCTCAACTAATGAAAAACTGTTTTTT. The chain couples TRBV29-1 to TRBJ1-4; D unclear. This CDR3 region has 14 residues. Trimming took off 1 base at V and 0 bases at J, with 6 bases between the two ends. The germline gives CDR1 SQVTM, CDR2 ANQGSEA.

The rearrangement links TRBV6-1 to TRBJ2-6; no firm D call. CDR1 and CDR2 from the germline V gene are MNHNS and SASEGT. The V end lost 6 bases, the J end lost 4 bases, and 13 bases lay between the germline ends. This CDR3 comprises 15 residues. Written as DNA, the CDR3 is TGTGCCAGCAGACAATTAGGAGTCGGGGCCAACGTCCTGACTTTC. Its protein product is CASRQLGVGANVLTF.

This chain connects TRBV6-5 to TRBJ2-7, with D perhaps matching TRBD1 (5 bases). This CDR3 spans 15 amino acids. Germline CDR1 and CDR2: MNHEY and SVGAGI. Trimming took off 0 bases at V and 3 bases at J, with 12 bases between the two ends. CDR3 protein: CASSYSFEQDYEQYF. In nucleotides, the CDR3 is TGTGCCAGCAGTTACTCGTTCGAACAGGACTACGAGCAGTACTTC.

The V gene is TRBV7-8, the J gene TRBJ1-5, with TRBD1 matching over 8 bases. The CDR3 totals 15 residues. With 5 bases clipped from V and 6 bases from J, the junction kept 9 bases outside the gene matches. Looked up from germline, CDR1 is SGHVS and CDR2 is FQNEAQ. CDR3 sequence: CASSGGTGGSQPQHF. The CDR3 DNA reads as TGTGCCAGCAGCGGGGGGACAGGAGGTAGTCAGCCCCAGCATTTT.

The genes are TRBV7-9 and TRBJ1-2, with TRBD1 identical over 7 bases. Germline lookup yields CDR1 SEHNR and CDR2 FQNEAQ (reference sequence). The CDR3 sequence is 11 residues long. The V and J ends lost 7 bases and 12 bases, in that order; junction bases with no gene match: 8. The CDR3 sequence is CASTPDRVNTF. The CDR3, as DNA: TGTGCCAGCACCCCCGACAGGGTCAACACCTTC.

The chain is built from TRBV6-6 and TRBJ2-1; unclear D gene. Trimming removed 5 bases from V and 0 bases from J, with 8 bases in between. The CDR3 sequence is 14 residues long. Germline V gene data show CDR1 as MNHNY and CDR2 as SVGAGI (reference sequence). In DNA, the CDR3 is TGTGCCAGCAGTCGTCTAAGCTCCTACAATGAGCAGTTCTTC. Translating gives CASSRLSSYNEQFF.

The rearrangement links TRBV27 to TRBJ2-7, with 9 bases fitting TRBD1. Germline CDR1 MNHEY, CDR2 SMNVEV (reference sequence). J was trimmed by 1 base and V by 5 bases; bases with no gene match: 6. The CDR3 has 15 residues. The CDR3 sequence is CASSPDRGRSYEQYF. CDR3 sequence (DNA): TGTGCCAGCAGTCCGGACAGGGGAAGGTCCTACGAGCAGTACTTC.

This rearrangement joins TRBV5-1 to TRBJ2-1; D is perhaps TRBD2 (6 bases). The V and J ends lost 6 bases and 9 bases respectively, with 16 bases between them. The CDR3 has 13 residues. Germline V gene sequence: CDR1 SGHRS, CDR2 YFSETQ. The CDR3 is CASTPQLEGEQFF. CDR3 coding DNA: TGCGCCAGCACCCCTCAATTGGAGGGTGAGCAGTTCTTC.

The chain uses TRBV19 and TRBJ2-7, with 9 bases matching TRBD1. Trimming took 2 bases from V and 5 from J; bases not matched to a gene: 13. Per germline, CDR1 LNHDA and CDR2 SQIVND (reference sequence). The CDR3 runs to 17 residues. CDR3 sequence: CASSISVKQGARNEQYF. In DNA, the CDR3 is TGTGCCAGTAGTATATCCGTTAAACAGGGGGCGCGGAACGAGCAGTACTTC.